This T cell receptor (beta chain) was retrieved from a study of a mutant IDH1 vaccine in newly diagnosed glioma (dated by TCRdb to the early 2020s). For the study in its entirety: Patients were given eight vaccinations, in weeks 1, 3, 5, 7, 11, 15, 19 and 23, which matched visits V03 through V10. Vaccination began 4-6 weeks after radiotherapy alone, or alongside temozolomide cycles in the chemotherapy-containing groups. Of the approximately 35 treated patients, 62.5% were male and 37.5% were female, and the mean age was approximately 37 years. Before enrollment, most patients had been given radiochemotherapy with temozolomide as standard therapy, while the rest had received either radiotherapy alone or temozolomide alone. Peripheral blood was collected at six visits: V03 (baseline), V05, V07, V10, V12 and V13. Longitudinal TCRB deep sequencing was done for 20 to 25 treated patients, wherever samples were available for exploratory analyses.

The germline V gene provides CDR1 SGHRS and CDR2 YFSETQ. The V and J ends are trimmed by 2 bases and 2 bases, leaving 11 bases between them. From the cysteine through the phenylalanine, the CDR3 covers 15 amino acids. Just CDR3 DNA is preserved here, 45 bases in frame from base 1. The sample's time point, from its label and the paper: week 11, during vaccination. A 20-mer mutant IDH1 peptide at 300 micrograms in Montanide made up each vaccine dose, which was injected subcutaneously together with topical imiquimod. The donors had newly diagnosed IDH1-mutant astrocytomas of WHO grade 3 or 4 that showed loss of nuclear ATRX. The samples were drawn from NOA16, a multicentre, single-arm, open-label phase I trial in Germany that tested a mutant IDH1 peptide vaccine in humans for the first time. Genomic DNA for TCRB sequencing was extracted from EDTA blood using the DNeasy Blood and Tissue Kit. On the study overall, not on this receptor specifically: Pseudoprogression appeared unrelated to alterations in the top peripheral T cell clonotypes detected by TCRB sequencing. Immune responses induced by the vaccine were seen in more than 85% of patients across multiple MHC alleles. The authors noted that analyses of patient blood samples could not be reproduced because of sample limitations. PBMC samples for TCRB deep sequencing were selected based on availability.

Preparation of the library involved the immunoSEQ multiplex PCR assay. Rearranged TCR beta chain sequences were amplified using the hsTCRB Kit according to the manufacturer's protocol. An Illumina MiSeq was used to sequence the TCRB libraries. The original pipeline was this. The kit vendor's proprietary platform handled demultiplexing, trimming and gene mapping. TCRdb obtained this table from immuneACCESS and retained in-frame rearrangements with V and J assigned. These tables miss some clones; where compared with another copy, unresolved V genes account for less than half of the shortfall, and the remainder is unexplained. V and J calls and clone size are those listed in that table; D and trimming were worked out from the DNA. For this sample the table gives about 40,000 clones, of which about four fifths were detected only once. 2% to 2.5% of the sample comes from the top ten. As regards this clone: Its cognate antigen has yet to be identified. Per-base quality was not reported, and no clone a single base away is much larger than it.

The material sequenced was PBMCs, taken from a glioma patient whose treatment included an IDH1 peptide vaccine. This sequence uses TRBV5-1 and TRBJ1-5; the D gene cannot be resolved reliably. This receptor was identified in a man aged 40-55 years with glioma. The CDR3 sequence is CASSFEETGNQPQHF. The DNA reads TGCGCCAGCAGCTTCGAGGAAACAGGCAATCAGCCCCAGCATTTT.